A selection of T cell receptor beta chains follows, all from one sample in a study of vaccination and CD4 T cells after COVID-19. TCRdb processed the PCR reads anew with MiXCR; each CDR3 protein has one entry. The table has around 4,600 distinct CDR3 sequences, approximately 47% seen once. The antigens these receptors bind are not known. Sequencing was carried out using CD4+ T cells from blood, cultured in vitro. Source of these receptors: a human donor who had recovered from COVID-19. CDR3s include the opening cysteine and the closing phenylalanine or tryptophan. The order of the fields is V gene, D gene, J gene, clone size, CDR3 protein, CDR3 DNA. A D gene is named only where the DNA matches it firmly. Only part of the rows carry a size: once, few, many, or a class if the clone is expanded.

V: TRBV19
D: .
J: TRBJ1-2
size: few
CDR3: CASTRRGGNLRYGYTF
DNA: TGTGCCAGTACCCGGAGGGGTGGGAACCTCCGCTATGGCTACACCTTC

V: TRBV6-1
D: .
J: TRBJ1-4
size: .
CDR3: CASKRTTNEKLFF
DNA: TGTGCCAGCAAGCGGACAACTAATGAAAAACTGTTTTTT

V: TRBV12-3/TRBV12-4
D: .
J: TRBJ1-6
size: .
CDR3: CASSPVPSPLHF
DNA: TGTGCCAGCAGCCCCGTACCTTCACCCCTCCACTTT

V: TRBV6-1
D: .
J: TRBJ1-6
size: .
CDR3: CASSVNRAYNSPLHF
DNA: TGTGCCAGCAGTGTGAACAGGGCCTATAATTCACCCCTCCACTTT

V: TRBV6-2/TRBV6-3
D: .
J: TRBJ1-6
size: .
CDR3: CASSYVTGDSPLHF
DNA: TGTGCCAGCAGTTACGTGACTGGGGATTCACCCCTCCACTTT

V: TRBV4-2
D: .
J: TRBJ2-6
size: .
CDR3: CASSQVQGQAGANVLTF
DNA: TGTGCCAGCAGCCAAGTTCAGGGCCAGGCTGGGGCCAACGTCCTGACTTTC

V: TRBV15
D: .
J: TRBJ2-3
size: few
CDR3: CATSRDELGRGTDTQYF
DNA: TGTGCCACCAGCAGAGACGAGTTGGGGCGGGGAACAGATACGCAGTATTTT

V: TRBV6-1
D: .
J: TRBJ2-7
size: .
CDR3: CASSDRDRQAATYEQYF
DNA: TGTGCCAGCAGTGACCGTGATCGACAGGCCGCGACCTACGAGCAGTACTTC

V: TRBV7-9
D: TRBD2
J: TRBJ2-6
size: once
CDR3: CASRQRPLAGGSGANVLTF
DNA: TGTGCCAGCAGGCAGCGCCCCTTGGCGGGAGGGTCTGGGGCCAACGTCCTGACTTTC

V: TRBV5-1
D: .
J: TRBJ2-7
size: few
CDR3: CASSRGAYEQYF
DNA: TGCGCCAGCAGCCGGGGGGCGTACGAGCAGTACTTC

V: TRBV20-1
D: TRBD2
J: TRBJ2-1
size: .
CDR3: CSAISGTNNNEQFF
DNA: TGCAGTGCCATCTCCGGGACTAACAACAATGAGCAGTTCTTC

V: TRBV6-2/TRBV6-3
D: .
J: TRBJ1-3
size: once
CDR3: CASSYSRRGQKSGNTIYF
DNA: TGTGCCAGCAGTTACTCTCGGAGAGGACAGAAATCTGGAAACACCATATATTTT

V: TRBV28
D: TRBD2
J: TRBJ2-3
size: .
CDR3: CASSLSGGNTDTQYF
DNA: TGTGCCAGCAGTTTGTCGGGGGGGAACACAGATACGCAGTATTTT

V: TRBV7-7
D: TRBD1
J: TRBJ2-5
size: medium-sized
CDR3: CASSFGRGSGETQYF
DNA: TGTGCTAGCAGCTTTGGCAGGGGGTCGGGCGAGACCCAGTACTTC

V: TRBV21-1
D: .
J: TRBJ2-7
size: few
CDR3: CASSKVGTPAGFSYEQYF
DNA: TGTGCCAGCAGCAAAGTTGGGACACCGGCGGGTTTCTCCTACGAGCAGTACTTC

V: TRBV7-9
D: .
J: TRBJ1-2
size: .
CDR3: CASSFWGAGSNYGYTF
DNA: TGTGCCAGCAGCTTTTGGGGCGCGGGCTCTAACTATGGCTACACCTTC

V: TRBV10-2
D: TRBD1
J: TRBJ2-2
size: .
CDR3: CASIDRATGELFF
DNA: TGCGCCAGCATAGACAGGGCCACCGGGGAGCTGTTTTTT

V: TRBV2
D: TRBD1
J: TRBJ1-5
size: .
CDR3: CASSGGGARGGQPQHF
DNA: TGTGCCAGCAGTGGAGGGGGGGCAAGAGGGGGCCAGCCCCAGCATTTT

V: TRBV27
D: TRBD2
J: TRBJ2-3
size: .
CDR3: CASSLFYSGGADTQYF
DNA: TGTGCCAGCAGTTTATTTTATAGCGGGGGGGCGGATACGCAGTATTTT

V: TRBV6-2/TRBV6-3
D: .
J: TRBJ2-7
size: .
CDR3: CASSYETRIGGYEQYF
DNA: TGTGCCAGCAGTTACGAGACCCGGATCGGGGGTTACGAGCAGTACTTC

V: TRBV30
D: .
J: TRBJ1-2
size: .
CDR3: CAWSAGINYGYTF
DNA: TGTGCCTGGAGTGCCGGAATAAACTATGGCTACACCTTC

V: TRBV19
D: TRBD1
J: TRBJ1-2
size: .
CDR3: CASITGGYGYTF
DNA: TGTGCCAGTATAACAGGGGGCTATGGCTACACCTTC

V: TRBV12-5
D: .
J: TRBJ1-6
size: .
CDR3: CASAKDSHNSPLHF
DNA: TGTGCTAGTGCCAAGGACAGCCATAATTCACCCCTCCACTTT

V: TRBV9
D: TRBD2
J: TRBJ2-1
size: .
CDR3: CASRAGGPSGEQFF
DNA: TGTGCCAGCAGGGCGGGAGGGCCTAGTGGTGAGCAGTTCTTC

V: TRBV6-2/TRBV6-3
D: .
J: TRBJ2-7
size: .
CDR3: CASTQGLYEQYF
DNA: TGTGCCAGCACCCAGGGACTCTACGAGCAGTACTTC

V: TRBV6-5
D: .
J: TRBJ2-5
size: few
CDR3: CASSYSTAQETQYF
DNA: TGTGCCAGCAGTTACTCGACAGCACAAGAGACCCAGTACTTC

V: TRBV18
D: .
J: TRBJ2-1
size: .
CDR3: CASSGSIAELNEQFF
DNA: TGTGCCAGCTCTGGTTCGATAGCGGAACTTAATGAGCAGTTCTTC

V: TRBV18
D: .
J: TRBJ2-1
size: large
CDR3: CASSPPHRAQVNEQFF
DNA: TGTGCCAGCTCACCACCACACAGGGCCCAAGTCAATGAGCAGTTCTTC

V: TRBV6-2/TRBV6-3
D: TRBD1
J: TRBJ2-7
size: .
CDR3: CATRARDRRYEQYF
DNA: TGTGCCACCCGGGCCCGGGACAGGCGCTACGAGCAGTACTTC

V: TRBV19
D: .
J: TRBJ2-1
size: few
CDR3: CATQAQTNNEQFF
DNA: TGTGCCACCCAGGCCCAAACCAACAATGAGCAGTTCTTC

V: TRBV20-1
D: .
J: TRBJ1-2
size: medium-sized
CDR3: CSATQGANYGYTF
DNA: TGCAGTGCGACTCAGGGTGCGAACTATGGCTACACCTTC

V: TRBV6-1
D: .
J: TRBJ2-2
size: few
CDR3: CASSRDQVTTGELFF
DNA: TGTGCCAGCAGCAGAGATCAGGTTACCACCGGGGAGCTGTTTTTT

V: TRBV12-3/TRBV12-4
D: .
J: TRBJ1-2
size: .
CDR3: CASSFRGHYGYTF
DNA: TGTGCCAGCAGTTTCCGGGGCCACTATGGCTACACCTTC

V: TRBV19
D: .
J: TRBJ2-4
size: .
CDR3: CASSILLGIQYF
DNA: TGTGCCAGTAGTATACTCCTAGGGATTCAGTACTTC

V: TRBV5-1
D: .
J: TRBJ2-5
size: .
CDR3: CASSLDPGKETQYF
DNA: TGCGCCAGCAGCTTGGATCCGGGCAAGGAGACCCAGTACTTC

V: TRBV20-1
D: .
J: TRBJ2-3
size: .
CDR3: CSAREVATGQYF
DNA: TGCAGTGCTAGAGAGGTGGCCACTGGGCAGTATTTT

V: TRBV7-9
D: TRBD1
J: TRBJ2-5
size: .
CDR3: CASSLSGTVETQYF
DNA: TGTGCCAGCAGCCTATCCGGGACAGTGGAGACCCAGTACTTC

V: TRBV19
D: TRBD2
J: TRBJ2-3
size: .
CDR3: CASSIGLAGGRDTDTQYF
DNA: TGTGCCAGTAGTATTGGACTAGCGGGAGGCAGAGACACAGATACGCAGTATTTT

V: TRBV20-1
D: TRBD1
J: TRBJ1-2
size: few
CDR3: CSAQQGYGYTF
DNA: TGCAGTGCCCAACAGGGGTATGGCTACACCTTC

V: TRBV4-1
D: TRBD1
J: TRBJ1-1
size: .
CDR3: CASSPWGGQLGTEAFF
DNA: TGCGCCAGCAGCCCATGGGGGGGACAGTTAGGCACTGAAGCTTTCTTT

V: TRBV6-4
D: .
J: TRBJ2-7
size: .
CDR3: CASRKVQGPNLGEQYF
DNA: TGTGCCAGCAGGAAAGTCCAGGGACCGAACTTGGGTGAGCAGTACTTC

V: TRBV6-5
D: .
J: TRBJ2-6
size: .
CDR3: CASSYSWESGANVLTF
DNA: TGTGCCAGCAGTTACAGTTGGGAGTCTGGGGCCAACGTCCTGACTTTC

V: TRBV6-2/TRBV6-3
D: .
J: TRBJ2-3
size: .
CDR3: CASSSRVDTQYF
DNA: TGTGCCAGCAGTTCCAGGGTGGATACGCAGTATTTT